This T cell receptor beta chain was sequenced for a study of T cell responses to AZD1222 COVID-19 vaccine. Overall study findings and caveats: A mostly white British donor set with more females was recruited, and clonal diversity was possibly underestimated. Nearly half of the spike-specific TCRs reportedly recognize variant regions that carry no mutations.

Pooled in the analysis were second doses at about 4 or about 12 weeks. As to this clone: No antigen is known for it.

The table came from immunoSEQ multiplex PCR; TCRdb's copy has only in-frame clones and leaves some out. The data hold more than 150,000 clones, with 94% observed a single time. CDR1 SNHLY and CDR2 FYNNEI come from the germline V gene. The CDR3 length is 16 residues. V dropped 2 bases and J dropped 5; count of bases not matched to a gene: 7. Sample: peripheral blood, taken 28 days after the second AZD1222 dose. This TCR was sampled from an adult who received the AZD1222 COVID-19 vaccine. This rearrangement joins TRBV2 to TRBJ2-5, with 11 nucleotides matching TRBD2. CDR3 in DNA: TGTGCCAGCAGTGAACTGGTAGCGGGAGGGTGGGAGACCCAGTACTTC. Translation gives CASSELVAGGWETQYF.